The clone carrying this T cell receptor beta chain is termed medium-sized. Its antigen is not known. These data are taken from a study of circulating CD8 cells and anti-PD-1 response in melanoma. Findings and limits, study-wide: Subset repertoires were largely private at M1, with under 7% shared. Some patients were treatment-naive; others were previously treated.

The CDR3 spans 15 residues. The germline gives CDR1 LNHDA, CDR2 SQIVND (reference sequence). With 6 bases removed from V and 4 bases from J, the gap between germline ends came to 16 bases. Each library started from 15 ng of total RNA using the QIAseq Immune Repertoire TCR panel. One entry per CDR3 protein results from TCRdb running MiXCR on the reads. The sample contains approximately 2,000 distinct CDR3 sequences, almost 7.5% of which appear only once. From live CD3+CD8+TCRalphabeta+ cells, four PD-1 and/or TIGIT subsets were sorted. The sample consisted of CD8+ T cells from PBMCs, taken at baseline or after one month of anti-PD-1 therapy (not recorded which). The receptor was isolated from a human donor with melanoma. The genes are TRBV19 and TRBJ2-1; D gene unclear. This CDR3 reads CASSSDSLRYNEQFF. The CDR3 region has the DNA TGTGCCAGTAGCTCAGACTCCCTAAGGTACAATGAGCAGTTCTTC.